Here is one TCR beta chain with its context. Not enrolled were patients with uncontrolled infection, other autoimmune disease, pregnancy or lactation. RNA transcripts provided the source from which TCR beta CDR3 regions were amplified. First-round RT-PCR targeting the TCR CDR3 was performed with the HTBI primer set. TCRdb redid the calling of the multiplex PCR reads with MiXCR, one entry per CDR3 protein. The table lists nearly 750,000 distinct CDR3 sequences, 35% of them singletons. The CDR3 has 13 amino acids. Per germline, CDR1 MGHDK and CDR2 SYGVNS. Trimming removed 5 bases at V and 0 bases at J, with 8 bases between. This sample was included in a study of T cells in Graves' hyperthyroidism and ophthalmopathy.

The source material was blood. The sequence derives from a woman aged 35 to 49 with Graves' hyperthyroidism. The V call is TRBV25-1, the J call TRBJ2-7; D not resolved. CDR3 in DNA: TGTGCCAGCAGTTATAGCCCCTCCTACGAGCAGTACTTC. Translation gives CASSYSPSYEQYF.